Shown below are 30 T cell receptor beta chains from a single sample sequenced in a study of a mutant IDH1 vaccine in newly diagnosed glioma. Sample time point: baseline, week 1 (first vaccination visit). Treatment in this sample: pre-vaccination baseline after standard-of-care therapy. The repertoire was sequenced with immunoSEQ multiplex PCR; TCRdb's copy has only in-frame clones and lacks some. The data hold some 56,000 clones, with 91% observed a single time. The sample here was PBMCs, taken from a glioma patient treated with radiotherapy, temozolomide or both. These receptors were collected from a man aged 50-59 years with glioma.

The rearrangement joins TRBV6-5 to TRBJ2-7, with a weak D call TRBD2 (5 bases). There are 14 residues in the CDR3. Trimming stripped 6 bases from V and 0 bases from J, with 12 bases between. Germline CDR1 and CDR2: MNHEY and SVGAGI. CDR3: CASRRTGSSYEQYF. In DNA, the CDR3 is TGTGCCAGCAGAAGGACGGGAAGCTCCTACGAGCAGTACTTC.

The rearrangement uses TRBV21-1 and TRBJ2-2; TRBD2 is the table's D call, not checked against the DNA. TRBV21-1 is reported as a pseudogene. CDR3 length equals 17 residues. CDR3 residues: CASSKATIGLNTGELFF. CDR3 nucleotides: TGTGCCAGCAGCAAAGCGACTATAGGACTGAACACCGGGGAGCTGTTTTTT.

The chain combines TRBV19 with TRBJ1-1; D call uncertain. CDR3 length: 14 residues. Germline lookup yields CDR1 LNHDA and CDR2 SQIVND (reference sequence). The ends were cut back, 7 bases at V and 2 bases at J, with 14 bases in the middle. The chain's CDR3 is CASTPRVLNTEAFF. CDR3 bases: TGTGCCAGTACCCCTCGGGTTCTTAACACTGAAGCTTTCTTT.

V gene TRBV28 combines with J gene TRBJ1-2; 11 positions agree with TRBD1. The CDR3 consists of 15 residues. Trimming cost V 2 bases and J 8 bases; bases outside gene matches: 7. Germline CDR1 MDHEN, CDR2 SYDVKM. The CDR3 protein is CASSLPGQGARGYTF. The CDR3 DNA follows: TGTGCCAGCAGTTTACCCGGACAGGGGGCGCGGGGCTACACCTTC.

This chain joins TRBV5-1 and TRBJ2-1, with D tentatively TRBD2 (5 bases). The V end lost 0 bases, the J end lost 2 bases, and 12 bases lay between the germline ends. The V gene's germline CDR1 is SGHRS and CDR2 YFSETQ. CDR3 length: 16 residues. CDR3 in amino acids: CASSLGLSNPYNEQFF. DNA for the CDR3: TGCGCCAGCAGCTTGGGACTATCAAACCCCTACAATGAGCAGTTCTTC.

The V gene is TRBV29-1, the J gene TRBJ1-2, with 8 bases matching TRBD1. Trimming removed 6 bases from V and 1 base from J; junction bases left unmatched: 4. This CDR3 has 13 residues. From germline, CDR1 is SQVTM and CDR2 ANQGSEA. CDR3: CSVGTGVNYGYTF. The CDR3 DNA follows: TGCAGCGTAGGGACAGGAGTTAACTATGGCTACACCTTC.

This sequence joins TRBV4-2 and TRBJ2-7, with 7 nucleotides matching TRBD1. J gave up 1 base and V 1 base, and 4 bases lay outside the gene matches. CDR1 and CDR2 (germline): LGHNA, YNFKEQ. The CDR3 sequence is 15 residues long. The CDR3 coding sequence is TGTGCCAGCAGCCAAGTTACGGGACAGTCCTACGAGCAGTACTTC. This codes for CASSQVTGQSYEQYF.

The chain combines TRBV30 with TRBJ2-7, with D possibly TRBD1 on 6 matching bases. The CDR3 covers 16 residues. The V gene's germline CDR1 is GTSNPN and CDR2 SVGIG (reference sequence). V shed 1 base and J shed 2 bases, with 18 bases lying between them. CDR3 sequence (DNA): TGTGCCTGGAGTGGGATAGGGGGAAATCGGGCCTACGAGCAGTACTTC. Its translation is CAWSGIGGNRAYEQYF.

This clone appeared a single time. The J gene is TRBJ2-5, the V gene TRBV28; possibly TRBD1 or TRBD2 for D (5 bases each). V was pared by 5 bases and J by 3 bases, with 19 bases between. The CDR3 totals 16 residues. CDR1 is MDHEN, CDR2 SYDVKM, per germline. The CDR3 spells CASSPAWARGEETQYF. CDR3 DNA: TGTGCCAGCAGTCCCGCCTGGGCCCGAGGGGAAGAGACCCAGTACTTC.

DNA for the CDR3: TGTGCCAGCAGCCCGCCAGGGTTGGGTAATGAGCAGTTCTTC. Amino acids: CASSPPGLGNEQFF. The genes are TRBV14 and TRBJ2-1, with D possibly matching TRBD1 (5 bases). CDR1 SGHDN and CDR2 FVKESK come from the germline V gene. V lost 4 bases, J lost 7 bases, and 14 bases lay in between. The CDR3 length is 14 residues.

The gene calls are TRBV6-6 and TRBJ2-7; 8 bases line up with TRBD1. This CDR3 spans 15 amino acids. The V segment lost 2 bases and the J segment 6 bases; nucleotides outside the gene matches: 9. Germline CDR1 is MNHNY and CDR2 is SVGAGI (reference sequence). CDR3 in DNA: TGTGCCAGCAGTTACGTCGACAGGGGCGCGGGCGAGCAGTACTTC. It codes for CASSYVDRGAGEQYF.

The chain recombines TRBV28 with TRBJ1-1; D ambiguous. There are 11 residues in the CDR3. Germline CDR1 is MDHEN and CDR2 is SYDVKM. With 11 bases removed from V and 1 base from J, the gap between germline ends came to 8 bases. CDR3 coding DNA: TGTGCCTTGTGGGAGAACACTGAAGCTTTCTTT. Translation: CALWENTEAFF.

This chain uses TRBV19 with TRBJ2-2, with 9 bases matching TRBD2. This CDR3 is built from 14 residues. V was clipped by 5 bases and J by 6 bases; unmatched bases: 4. Germline V gene lookup returns CDR1 LNHDA and CDR2 SQIVND (reference sequence). CDR3 amino acids: CASSGREGPGELFF. CDR3 coding DNA: TGTGCCAGTAGTGGGCGGGAGGGACCCGGGGAGCTGTTTTTT.

This chain connects TRBV28 to TRBJ2-7; TRBD2 might be the D (6 bases). Deletions cut 4 bases from V and 3 bases from J, with 19 bases between. The CDR3 has 16 amino acids. CDR1 and CDR2 from the germline V gene are MDHEN and SYDVKM. The DNA of the CDR3 is TGTGCCAGCAGTTCCCCCGGGACTCAAGGATACTACGAGCAGTACTTC. Encoded protein: CASSSPGTQGYYEQYF.

This chain connects TRBV28 to TRBJ2-3; D may correspond to TRBD1 or TRBD2 (5 bases each). V was clipped by 4 bases and J by 0 bases, with 8 bases between them. The germline CDR1 and CDR2 sequences are MDHEN and SYDVKM. The CDR3 sequence is 14 residues long. CDR3 residues: CASSWDQSTDTQYF. DNA for the CDR3: TGTGCCAGCAGTTGGGACCAAAGCACAGATACGCAGTATTTT. Full variable domain (rest looked up from reference TRBV28 and TRBJ2-3): DVKVTQSSRYLVKRTGEKVFLECVQDMDHENMFWYRQDPGLGLRLIYFSYDVKMKEKGDIPEGYSVSREKKERFSLILESASTNQTSMYLCASSWDQSTDTQYFGPGTRLTVL.

The chain has TRBV11-2 and TRBJ1-2, with D possibly matching TRBD1 (5 bases). From germline, CDR1 is SGHAT and CDR2 FQNNGV. CDR3 size: 11 residues. The V end lost 3 bases, the J end lost 7 bases, and 6 bases lay between the germline ends. CDR3 nucleotide sequence: TGTGCCAGCAGCTTTAGGGGTGGCTACACCTTC. Its translation is CASSFRGGYTF.

V and J are TRBV4-1 and TRBJ2-4, with D possibly matching TRBD2 (6 bases). This CDR3 comprises 17 residues. CDR1 and CDR2 (germline): MGHRA, YSYEKL. V was clipped by 3 bases and J by 0 bases, with 15 bases between them. In DNA, the CDR3 is TGCGCCAGCAGCCAGGGACGGTGGGGACTAGCCAAAAACATTCAGTACTTC. Translated, it gives CASSQGRWGLAKNIQYF.

This chain connects TRBV11-3 to TRBJ2-2; TRBD1 might be the D (6 bases). The V end was cut by 4 bases, the J end by 5 bases, with 11 bases between. The germline V gene encodes CDR1 SGHNT and CDR2 YENEEA. The CDR3 length is 14 residues. Written as DNA, the CDR3 is TGTGCCAGCAGCTCAACAGGGTGGACCGGGGAGCTGTTTTTT. Amino acid sequence: CASSSTGWTGELFF. Full variable domain (missing parts from reference TRBV11-3 and TRBJ2-2): EAGVVQSPRYKIIEKKQPVAFWCNPISGHNTLYWYLQNLGQGPELLIRYENEEAVDDSQLPKDRFSAERLKGVDSTLKIQPAELGDSAVYLCASSSTGWTGELFFGEGSRLTVL.

The rearrangement uses TRBV9 and TRBJ2-1, with no clear D. Germline CDR1 reads SGDLS; CDR2 reads YYNGEE. CDR3 length: 15 amino acids. The germline V and J ends were trimmed by 3 bases and 5 bases, with 15 bases remaining between them. CDR3 amino acids: CASSAGPTHNNEQFF. CDR3 bases: TGTGCCAGCAGCGCGGGTCCCACCCATAACAATGAGCAGTTCTTC. Complete variable domain (other parts from reference TRBV9 and TRBJ2-1): DSGVTQTPKHLITATGQRVTLRCSPRSGDLSVYWYQQSLDQGLQFLIQYYNGEERAKGNILERFSAQQFPDLHSELNLSSLELGDSALYFCASSAGPTHNNEQFFGPGTRLTVL.

The V gene is TRBV7-9, the J gene TRBJ2-7; D gene unclear. CDR3 length: 11 amino acids. V lost 3 bases and J 5 bases, leaving 5 bases between the germline ends. Germline-derived CDR1 and CDR2 are SEHNR and FQNEAQ (reference sequence). The CDR3 loop reads CASSFGDEQYF. For the CDR3, the DNA is TGTGCCAGCAGCTTTGGGGACGAGCAGTACTTC.

This clone was observed a single time. The genes are TRBV4-1 and TRBJ1-3; 12 nucleotides match TRBD1. Germline CDR1 is MGHRA and CDR2 is YSYEKL. The CDR3 totals 16 residues. Trimming at V came to 3 bases and at J to 7 bases, leaving 7 bases not matched to a gene. The CDR3 DNA sequence: TGCGCCAGCAGCCACTCCCGGGACAGGGGGCTGAACACCATATATTTT. This encodes CASSHSRDRGLNTIYF.

This clone was seen once. The chain uses TRBV19 and TRBJ2-1; D may be TRBD1 or TRBD2 (6 bases each). CDR3 length: 21 amino acids. Germline V gives CDR1 LNHDA, CDR2 SQIVND (reference sequence). V lost 5 bases and J 0 bases, leaving 29 bases between the germline ends. CDR3 in DNA: TGTGCCAGTAGTCTAATGGGATGGGGGCTAGCGAGAGTCCCCTCCTACAATGAGCAGTTCTTC. Amino acids: CASSLMGWGLARVPSYNEQFF.

This clone was counted once. The chain couples TRBV6-5 to TRBJ1-2; TRBD1 might be the D (5 bases). Deletions cut 0 bases from V and 5 bases from J, with 16 bases between. The germline gives CDR1 MNHEY, CDR2 SVGAGI. CDR3 size: 16 residues. This CDR3 reads CASSYSKRGRTYGYTF. Written as DNA, the CDR3 is TGTGCCAGCAGTTACTCGAAGAGGGGACGGACGTATGGCTACACCTTC.

This chain joins TRBV9 and TRBJ2-6; a possible D gene is TRBD1 (6 bases). Germline CDR1 and CDR2: SGDLS and YYNGEE. This CDR3 comprises 16 residues. Trimming left V 4 bases short and J 2 bases short, with 13 bases between. Written as DNA, the CDR3 is TGTGCCAGCAGCAGATCAGGGGAAACTGGGGCCAACGTCCTGACTTTC. It is translated as CASSRSGETGANVLTF.

This chain's CDR3 is CASSRGQGGTGELFF. CDR3 in DNA: TGTGCCAGCAGCAGGGGACAGGGGGGCACCGGGGAGCTGTTTTTT. The rearrangement links TRBV14 to TRBJ2-2; 11 bases match TRBD1. In germline, CDR1 is SGHDN, CDR2 FVKESK. This CDR3 has 15 amino acids. V lost 5 bases and J lost 4; bases outside the gene matches: 3.

This chain joins TRBV2 and TRBJ2-2; 7 nucleotides align to TRBD2. The CDR3 is 15 residues long. V shed 10 bases and J 1 base; nucleotides not matched to a gene: 9. Germline V gives CDR1 SNHLY, CDR2 FYNNEI. The CDR3 region has the DNA TGTGCCACCTGGATAGCGGGCAAGAACACCGGGGAGCTGTTTTTT. Protein product: CATWIAGKNTGELFF.

The chain employs TRBV4-3 and TRBJ2-2, with TRBD1 as a possible D gene (6 bases). Germline lookup yields CDR1 LGHNA and CDR2 YSLEER. The CDR3 is 16 residues long. The V end lost 4 bases, the J end lost 6 bases, and 18 bases lay between the germline ends. CDR3: CASSRSPRGNAGELFF. CDR3 in DNA: TGCGCCAGCAGCCGAAGCCCCAGGGGAAATGCCGGGGAGCTGTTTTTT.

The CDR3 loop reads CSVERWGQGSDEQYF. CDR3 in DNA: TGCAGCGTTGAACGATGGGGACAGGGGTCCGACGAGCAGTACTTC. V is TRBV29-1 and J is TRBJ2-7, with TRBD1 identical over 10 bases. CDR1 is SQVTM and CDR2 is ANQGSEA in the germline V gene. V lost 2 bases to trimming and J lost 5 bases; unmatched junction nucleotides: 9. This CDR3 spans 15 amino acids.

V and J are TRBV30 and TRBJ2-2, with TRBD1 identical over 8 bases. The length of the CDR3 is 18 residues. CDR1 GTSNPN and CDR2 SVGIG come from the germline V gene (reference sequence). The V and J ends lost 3 bases and 5 bases, in that order; junction bases with no gene match: 17. CDR3 amino acids: CAWSKSRTGRGGTGELFF. The CDR3 DNA reads TGTGCCTGGAGCAAATCCAGGACAGGGCGTGGTGGAACCGGGGAGCTGTTTTTT.

The chain is built from TRBV10-1 and TRBJ2-1; 11 bases align to TRBD2. The CDR3 is made up of 16 amino acids. Germline CDR1 reads WNHNN; CDR2 reads SYGVQD (reference sequence). With V trimmed by 11 bases and J by 1 base, 10 bases remained unmatched. For the CDR3, the DNA is TGCGCCGGCATAGCGGGAGGGCCCCTTTCCTACAATGAGCAGTTCTTC. Its protein product is CAGIAGGPLSYNEQFF.